A single sample is the source of the 10 T cell receptor beta chains below, sequenced in a study of blood T cell repertoires in COVID-19. The repertoire was sequenced with immunoSEQ multiplex PCR; TCRdb's copy has only in-frame clones and lacks some. This sample has under 200,000 clones, with about 88% found just once. Sequencing input: peripheral blood. These receptors were obtained from a man between 18 and 29 years old with acute or convalescent COVID-19.

The chain carries TRBV6-5 and TRBJ2-3, with TRBD2 matching over 10 bases. V was pared by 2 bases and J by 5 bases, with 4 bases of the junction left unmatched. The germline V gene encodes CDR1 MNHEY and CDR2 SVGAGI. The CDR3 has 15 residues. In DNA, the CDR3 is TGTGCCAGCAGTTACGGCCTAGCGGGGGTAGATACGCAGTATTTT. Its protein is CASSYGLAGVDTQYF.

V and J are TRBV4-1 and TRBJ2-3, with 9 bases fitting TRBD2. The J segment lost 4 bases and the V segment lost 0 bases, leaving 2 bases of the junction unmatched. The CDR3 loop spans 15 amino acids. Per germline, CDR1 MGHRA and CDR2 YSYEKL. CDR3 in amino acids: CASSQERGGADTQYF. DNA of the CDR3: TGCGCCAGCAGCCAAGAGCGGGGGGGCGCAGATACGCAGTATTTT.

The chain recombines TRBV5-5 with TRBJ2-7; D may be TRBD2 (5 bases). The CDR3 has 15 residues. The V and J ends lost 4 bases and 0 bases respectively, with 14 bases between them. Per the germline V gene, CDR1 is SGHKS and CDR2 is YYEKEE (reference sequence). The CDR3 nucleotides read TGTGCCAGCAGCCGAGGGAACCAAGGCTCCTACGAGCAGTACGTC. Translated, it gives CASSRGNQGSYEQYV.

The chain uses TRBV30 and TRBJ1-1; 7 positions agree with TRBD1. Germline trimming cut 5 bases from V and 2 bases from J; bases unmatched to any gene: 5. Germline V gene data show CDR1 as GTSNPN and CDR2 as SVGIG (reference sequence). The CDR3 runs 13 residues. The CDR3 DNA follows: TGTGCCTGGCAGACAGGGACAAACACTGAAGCTTTCTTT. Residues: CAWQTGTNTEAFF.

This chain connects TRBV30 to TRBJ1-5; maybe TRBD1 (6 bases). V was trimmed by 5 bases and J by 7 bases, leaving 24 bases between them. The CDR3 has 16 amino acids. Germline CDR1 GTSNPN, CDR2 SVGIG (reference sequence). This CDR3 is CAWDSWGRVGLQPQHF. As DNA, the CDR3 is TGTGCCTGGGACAGTTGGGGGCGGGTAGGACTCCAGCCCCAGCATTTT.

The gene calls are TRBV5-5 and TRBJ2-1, with 8 bases lining up with TRBD1. Germline assignment: CDR1 SGHKS and CDR2 YYEKEE (reference sequence). After removal of 0 bases from V and 5 bases from J, the junction contained 4 bases not matched to a gene. The CDR3 is 15 amino acids. The CDR3 here is CASSLAQGAHNEQFF. The CDR3 DNA is TGTGCCAGCAGCTTGGCTCAGGGGGCCCACAATGAGCAGTTCTTC.

The chain carries TRBV6-5 and TRBJ2-3; TRBD1 is a possible D gene (5 bases). Per germline, CDR1 MNHEY and CDR2 SVGAGI. The CDR3 has 14 residues. V was shortened by 5 bases and J by 1 base, with 10 bases between the two germline ends. The CDR3 loop is CASSPQVGTDTQYF. In DNA, the CDR3 is TGTGCCAGCAGTCCACAGGTCGGCACAGATACGCAGTATTTT.

This CDR3 is CSASDRSEKLFF. CDR3 nucleotides: TGCAGTGCTAGTGACAGATCGGAAAAACTGTTTTTT. The gene calls are TRBV20-1 and TRBJ1-4; tentative D call: TRBD1 (5 bases). With 3 bases removed from V and 8 bases from J, the gap between germline ends came to 10 bases. Germline-derived CDR1 and CDR2 are DFQATT and SNEGSKA (reference sequence). The CDR3 has 12 residues.

V and J are TRBV6-6 and TRBJ1-1, with D perhaps matching TRBD1 (6 bases). The V end lost 5 bases, the J end lost 5 bases, and 15 bases lay between the germline ends. This CDR3 region has 14 residues. Germline V gives CDR1 MNHNY, CDR2 SVGAGI (reference sequence). Here the CDR3 DNA reads TGTGCCAGCAGTCCACGAGGGGGGGATACTGAAGCTTTCTTT. It yields the protein CASSPRGGDTEAFF.

This clone was recorded once. Here the CDR3 DNA reads TGTGCCAGCAGGACCGGGACAGACTATGGCTACACCTTC. This translates into CASRTGTDYGYTF. The chain carries TRBV2 and TRBJ1-2; 7 bases are shared with TRBD1. The CDR3 length is 13 residues. Germline values: CDR1 SNHLY, CDR2 FYNNEI. Germline trimming cut 6 bases from V and 3 bases from J; bases unmatched to any gene: 4.